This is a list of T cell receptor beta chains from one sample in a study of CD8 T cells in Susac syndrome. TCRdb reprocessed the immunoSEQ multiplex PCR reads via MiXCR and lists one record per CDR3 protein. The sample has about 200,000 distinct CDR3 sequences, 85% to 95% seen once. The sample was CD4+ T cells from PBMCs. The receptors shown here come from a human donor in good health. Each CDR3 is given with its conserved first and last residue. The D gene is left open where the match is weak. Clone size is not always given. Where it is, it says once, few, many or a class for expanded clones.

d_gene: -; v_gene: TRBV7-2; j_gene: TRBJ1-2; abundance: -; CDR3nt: TGTGCCAGCAGCTTAGACAGGGCCCAGAGGGCTGGCTACACCTTC; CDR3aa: CASSLDRAQRAGYTF
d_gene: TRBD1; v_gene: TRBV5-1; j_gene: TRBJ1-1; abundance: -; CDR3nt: TGCGCCAGCAGAAACCGACAGGGGGCCATGAACACTGAAGCTTTCTTT; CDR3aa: CASRNRQGAMNTEAFF
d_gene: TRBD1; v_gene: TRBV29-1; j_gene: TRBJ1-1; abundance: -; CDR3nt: TGCAGCGGAAGGGACAGGAGGAACACTGAAGCTTTCTTT; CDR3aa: CSGRDRRNTEAFF
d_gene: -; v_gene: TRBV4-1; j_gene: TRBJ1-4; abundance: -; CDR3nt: TGCGCCAGCAGCCTCCGGGACACTGTAAGAGAAAAACTGTTTTTT; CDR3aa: CASSLRDTVREKLFF
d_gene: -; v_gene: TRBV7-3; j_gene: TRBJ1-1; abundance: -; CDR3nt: TGTGCCAGCAGCTTAACGAAGGGAGCAGCTTTCTTT; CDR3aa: CASSLTKGAAFF
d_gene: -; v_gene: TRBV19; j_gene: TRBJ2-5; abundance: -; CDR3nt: TGTGCCAGTAGTATGGACCGCGGGGAGACCCAGTACTTC; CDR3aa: CASSMDRGETQYF
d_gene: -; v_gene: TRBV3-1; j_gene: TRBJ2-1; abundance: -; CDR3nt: TGTGCCAGCAGCAGAAGAGAGTCCAGTTTGGATGAGCAGTTCTTC; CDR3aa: CASSRRESSLDEQFF
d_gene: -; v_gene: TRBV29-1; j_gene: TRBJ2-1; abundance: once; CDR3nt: TGCAGCGTATGGTGGTATGAGCAGTTCTTC; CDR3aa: CSVWWYEQFF
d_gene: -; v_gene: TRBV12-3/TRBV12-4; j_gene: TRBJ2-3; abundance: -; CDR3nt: TGTGCCACCGGGAACTCCTTCACAGATACGCAGTATTTT; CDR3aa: CATGNSFTDTQYF
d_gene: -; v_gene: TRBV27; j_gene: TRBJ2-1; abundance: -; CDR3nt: TGTGCCAGCAGTAGGAGTAGTCTGAATGAGCAGTTCTTC; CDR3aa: CASSRSSLNEQFF
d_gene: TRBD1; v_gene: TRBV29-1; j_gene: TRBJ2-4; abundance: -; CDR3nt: TGCAGCGCCGAGGGGACAGCCCGCGGGAACATTCAGTACTTC; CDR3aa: CSAEGTARGNIQYF
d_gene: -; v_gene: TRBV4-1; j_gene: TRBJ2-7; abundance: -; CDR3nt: TGCGCCAGCAGCCAAGATCTGGCAGTCCGCGAGCAGTACTTC; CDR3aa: CASSQDLAVREQYF
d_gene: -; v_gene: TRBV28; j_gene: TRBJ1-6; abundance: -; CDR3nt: TGTGCCAGCAGTTTCCCCGTCTACACGCGTTCACCCCTCCACTTT; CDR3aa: CASSFPVYTRSPLHF
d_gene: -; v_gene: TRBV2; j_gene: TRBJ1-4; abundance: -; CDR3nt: TGTGCCAGCGGGCCGGGGGAGCCGCTTGAAAAACTGTTTTTT; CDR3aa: CASGPGEPLEKLFF
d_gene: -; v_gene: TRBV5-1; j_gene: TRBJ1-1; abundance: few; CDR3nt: TGCGCCAGCAGCTTGTCTCTAGAAACTAACACTGAAGCTTTCTTT; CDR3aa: CASSLSLETNTEAFF
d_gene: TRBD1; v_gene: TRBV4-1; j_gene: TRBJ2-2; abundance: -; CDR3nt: TGCGCCAGCAGCCAAGAATACGGACAGGGGGCTGCGAACACCGGGGAGCTGTTTTTT; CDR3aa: CASSQEYGQGAANTGELFF
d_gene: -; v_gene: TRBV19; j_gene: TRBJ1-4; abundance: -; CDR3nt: TGTCCAACTGAGGAAAAACTGTTTTTT; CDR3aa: CPTEEKLFF
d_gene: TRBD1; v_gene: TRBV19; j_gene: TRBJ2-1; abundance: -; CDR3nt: TGTGCCAGTAGTAGGGACAGGCGGGACGATGAGCAGTTCTTC; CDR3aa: CASSRDRRDDEQFF
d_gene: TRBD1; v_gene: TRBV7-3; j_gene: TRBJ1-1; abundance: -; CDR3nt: TGTGCCAGCAGCTTAACAGGGGGGACAGGGCTTAGGACTGAAGCTTTCTTT; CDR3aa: CASSLTGGTGLRTEAFF
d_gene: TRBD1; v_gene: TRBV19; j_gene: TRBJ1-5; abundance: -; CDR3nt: TGTGCCAGTACCGGACAGGGAAATCAGCCCCAGCATTTT; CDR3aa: CASTGQGNQPQHF
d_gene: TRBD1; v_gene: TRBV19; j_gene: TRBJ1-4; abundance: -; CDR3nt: TGTGCCAGTAGTTGGGGACAGGGTGAAAAACTGTTTTTT; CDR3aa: CASSWGQGEKLFF
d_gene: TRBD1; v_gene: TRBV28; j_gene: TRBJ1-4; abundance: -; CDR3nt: TGTGCCAGCTCTGGGGACAGGGACGGAGAAAAACTGTTTTTT; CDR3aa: CASSGDRDGEKLFF
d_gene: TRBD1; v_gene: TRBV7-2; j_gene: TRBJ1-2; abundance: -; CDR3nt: TGTGCCAGCAGCCCGGACAGGGCATTACGTGGCTACACCTTC; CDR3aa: CASSPDRALRGYTF
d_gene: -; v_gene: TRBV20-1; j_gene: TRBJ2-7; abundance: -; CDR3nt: TGCAGTGCCACTCATTGGGACGAGCAGTACTTC; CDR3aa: CSATHWDEQYF
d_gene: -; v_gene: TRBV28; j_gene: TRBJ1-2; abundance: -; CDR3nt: TGTGCCAGCAGACAGGGTGGCTACACCTTC; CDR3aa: CASRQGGYTF
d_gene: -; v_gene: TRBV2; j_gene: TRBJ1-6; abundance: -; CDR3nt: TGTGCCAGCATGAGACAGCGCCAACTCAATTCACCCCTCCACTTT; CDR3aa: CASMRQRQLNSPLHF
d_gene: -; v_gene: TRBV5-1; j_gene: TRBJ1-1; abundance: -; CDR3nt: TGCGCCAGCTTCAGTAGGGCAGGCATGAACACTGAAGCTTTCTTT; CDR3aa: CASFSRAGMNTEAFF
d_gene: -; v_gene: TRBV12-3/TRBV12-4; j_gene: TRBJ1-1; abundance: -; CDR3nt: TGTGCCAGCAGTTTAAGGCAGGGGAAAACTGAAGCTTTCTTT; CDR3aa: CASSLRQGKTEAFF
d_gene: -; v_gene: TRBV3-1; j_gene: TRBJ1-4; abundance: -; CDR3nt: TGTGCCAGCAGCCAAGACGAAGGGGGGGAAAAACTGTTTTTT; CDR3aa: CASSQDEGGEKLFF
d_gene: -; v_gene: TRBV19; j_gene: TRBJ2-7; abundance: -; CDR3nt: TGTGCCAGTAGCCCAAGGTCGGGGGCCCTAACCTACGAGCAGTACTTC; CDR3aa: CASSPRSGALTYEQYF
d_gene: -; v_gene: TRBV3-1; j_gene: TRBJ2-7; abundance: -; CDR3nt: TGTGCCAGCAGCTTTAGGAAAGGGGGCGAGCAGTACTTC; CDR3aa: CASSFRKGGEQYF
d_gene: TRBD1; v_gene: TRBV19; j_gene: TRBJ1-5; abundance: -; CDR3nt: TGTGCCAGTAGTACCCTGGGACAGGGGGATCAGCCCCAGCATTTT; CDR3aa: CASSTLGQGDQPQHF
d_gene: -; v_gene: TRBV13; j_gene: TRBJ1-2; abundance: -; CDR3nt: TGTGCCAGCAGCCGTTTTGACACGAACTATGGCTACACCTTC; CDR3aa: CASSRFDTNYGYTF
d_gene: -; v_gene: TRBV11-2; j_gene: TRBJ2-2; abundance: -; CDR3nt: TGTGCCAGCAGCTATAGGGGGGCACCCGGGGAGCTGTTTTTT; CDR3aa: CASSYRGAPGELFF
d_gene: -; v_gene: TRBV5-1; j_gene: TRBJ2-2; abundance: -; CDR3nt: TGCGCCAGCAGCTTGTCCACGACGAACACCGGGGAGCTGTTTTTT; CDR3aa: CASSLSTTNTGELFF
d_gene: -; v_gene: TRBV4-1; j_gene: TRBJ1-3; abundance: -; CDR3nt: TGCGCCAGCAGCCAACACCAACTCTCTGGAAACACCATATATTTT; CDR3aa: CASSQHQLSGNTIYF
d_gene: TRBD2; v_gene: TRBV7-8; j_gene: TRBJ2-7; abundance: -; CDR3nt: TGTGCCAGCAGCCTAATGGGGAGGGCGGACGAGCAGTACTTC; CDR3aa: CASSLMGRADEQYF
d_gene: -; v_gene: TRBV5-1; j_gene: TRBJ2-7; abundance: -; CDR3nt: TGCGCCAGCAGCTTGGACGGGACAAGCCTCTACGAGCAGTACTTC; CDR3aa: CASSLDGTSLYEQYF
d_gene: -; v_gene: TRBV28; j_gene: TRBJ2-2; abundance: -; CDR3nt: TGTGCCAGCCAAAGCGGGGAGCTGTTTTTT; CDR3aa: CASQSGELFF
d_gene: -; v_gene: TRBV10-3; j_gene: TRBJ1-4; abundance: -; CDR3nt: TGTGCCATCAGTGACGGGGCCAGGGGTGGTGAAAAACTGTTTTTT; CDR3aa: CAISDGARGGEKLFF
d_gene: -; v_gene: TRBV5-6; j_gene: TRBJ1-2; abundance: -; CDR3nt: TGTGCCAGCAGACCTCTCACAGGGATTAACTATGGCTACACCTTC; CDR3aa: CASRPLTGINYGYTF
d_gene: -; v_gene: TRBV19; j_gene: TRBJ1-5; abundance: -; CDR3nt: TGTGCCAGTGGTGGTTGGTCAGGTGGGGGTCAGCCCCAGCATTTT; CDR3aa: CASGGWSGGGQPQHF
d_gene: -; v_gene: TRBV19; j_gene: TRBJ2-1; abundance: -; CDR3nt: TGTGCCAGTAGTACGAGAGGGAATGAGCAGTTCTTC; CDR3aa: CASSTRGNEQFF
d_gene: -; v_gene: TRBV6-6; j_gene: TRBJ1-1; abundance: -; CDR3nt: TGTGCCAGCAGTTACTGGCCCTTGTGGTCGGACACTGAAGCTTTCTTT; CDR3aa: CASSYWPLWSDTEAFF
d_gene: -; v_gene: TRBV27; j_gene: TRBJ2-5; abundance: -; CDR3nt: TGTGCCAGCAGCTGGCGGGGCAGAGAGACCCAGTACTTC; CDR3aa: CASSWRGRETQYF
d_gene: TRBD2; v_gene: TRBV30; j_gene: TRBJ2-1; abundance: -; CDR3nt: TGTGCCTGGATAGCGGGGAACTCCTACAATGAGCAGTTCTTC; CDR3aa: CAWIAGNSYNEQFF
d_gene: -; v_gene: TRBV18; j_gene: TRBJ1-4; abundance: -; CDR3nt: TGTGCCAGCTCACCCGCAGGGGAAAAACTGTTTTTT; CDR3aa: CASSPAGEKLFF
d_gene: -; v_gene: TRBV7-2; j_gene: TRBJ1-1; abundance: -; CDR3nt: TGTGCCAGCAGCTTGTACGACTCTACTGAAGCTTTCTTT; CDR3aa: CASSLYDSTEAFF